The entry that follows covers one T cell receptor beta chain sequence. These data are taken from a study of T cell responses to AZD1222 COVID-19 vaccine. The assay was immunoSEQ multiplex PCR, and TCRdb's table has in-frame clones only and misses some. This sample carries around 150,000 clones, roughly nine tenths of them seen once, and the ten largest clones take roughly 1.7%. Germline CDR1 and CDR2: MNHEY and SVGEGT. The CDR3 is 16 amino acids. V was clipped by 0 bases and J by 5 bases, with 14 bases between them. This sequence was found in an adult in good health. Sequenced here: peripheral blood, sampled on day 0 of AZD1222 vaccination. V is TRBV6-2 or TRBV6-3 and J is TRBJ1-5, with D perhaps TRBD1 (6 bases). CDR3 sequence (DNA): TGTGCCAGCAGTTACTCAGAGGTTAGGACAGATCAGCCCCAGCATTTT. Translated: CASSYSEVRTDQPQHF.